A selection of T cell receptor beta chains follows, all from one sample in a study of blood T cell repertoires in COVID-19. TCRdb's copy holds only in-frame clones and misses some; the assay was immunoSEQ multiplex PCR. Seen here are just under 80,000 clones, roughly 85% observed once, and the top ten hold 30% to 40%. Sequencing was carried out using peripheral blood. These receptors were collected from a woman between 70 and 85 years old with acute or convalescent COVID-19. CDR3s include the opening cysteine and the closing phenylalanine or tryptophan. A D gene is named only where the DNA matches it firmly. Rows give clone size only sometimes, using once, few, many, or a class for an expanded clone.

>TRBD2|TRBJ2-1|-|TRBV2
TGTGCCAGCAGTGAACTAGCGGGATTAGCCTACAATGAGCAGTTCTTC
CASSELAGLAYNEQFF
>TRBD2|TRBJ2-7|-|TRBV29-1
TGCAGCGTTGGGGGACTAGCGGGGACCTACGAGCAGTACTTC
CSVGGLAGTYEQYF
>TRBD1|TRBJ1-4|-|TRBV2
TGTGCCAGCAGCCGCGACAGGGTCTATAATGAAAAACTGTTTTTT
CASSRDRVYNEKLFF
>-|TRBJ2-3|-|TRBV9
TGTGCCAGCAGCGCACGATCTTCTAGTTTCACAGATACGCAGTATTTT
CASSARSSSFTDTQYF
>-|TRBJ1-1|-|TRBV28
TGTGCCAGCAGTTTTTTGAGGGAAACGAACACTGAAGCTTTCTTT
CASSFLRETNTEAFF
>-|TRBJ1-1|-|TRBV30
TGTGCCTGGCAGACAGGAGCCGGGGCGGACACTGAAGCTTTCTTT
CAWQTGAGADTEAFF
>TRBD2|TRBJ2-1|-|TRBV3-1/TRBV3-2
TGTGCCAGCAGCCAAGCGGGACTAGCGAATAAGCAGTTCTTC
CASSQAGLANKQFF
>-|TRBJ2-7|few|TRBV6-6
TGTGCCAGCACCGAGGGACTGAGCTACGAGCAGTACTTC
CASTEGLSYEQYF
>-|TRBJ1-6|-|TRBV11-2
TGTGCCAGCAGCTTTGGGAGGAATTCACCCCTCCACTTT
CASSFGRNSPLHF
>-|TRBJ2-1|-|TRBV7-2
TGTGCCAGTGCGCGGAGGGCCGGCACAATGAATGAGCAGTTCTTC
CASARRAGTMNEQFF
>-|TRBJ2-1|-|TRBV12-5
TGTGCTAGTGCCGAGAACGGGAATGAGCAGTTCTTC
CASAENGNEQFF
>-|TRBJ2-5|few|TRBV24-1
TGTGCCACCAGTGATCCAGGGGTCGGGACCCAGTACTTC
CATSDPGVGTQYF
>-|TRBJ1-4|few|TRBV30
TGTGCCTGGAGTGTAGGAGGCCTTAATGAAAAACTGTTTTTT
CAWSVGGLNEKLFF